The sequence of this T cell receptor beta chain was determined in a study of OX40 agonist ivuxolimab in advanced cancers. For the study at large: The diagnoses of dose-escalation patients were hepatocellular carcinoma, melanoma, renal cell or head and neck cancer. Earlier treatment with anti-PD-1, anti-PD-L1 or anti-CTLA-4 was permitted, and around 43% had received some.

The method was immunoSEQ multiplex PCR; TCRdb's version includes in-frame clones alone and lacks a portion of them. This table has 20,000 to 30,000 clones, about 83% appearing once. Germline CDR1 and CDR2: SNHLY and FYNNEI. This CDR3 has 12 amino acids. The ends lost 6 bases at V and 5 bases at J; junction bases unmatched: 4. This chain uses TRBV2 with TRBJ2-7; 7 bases are a match to TRBD1. This clonotype was sampled from an adult with an advanced solid tumor such as melanoma, head and neck, liver or kidney cancer. The source material was CD4+ or CD8+ T cells sorted from blood, sampled in a trial of the OX40 agonist ivuxolimab. The DNA for the CDR3 is TGTGCCAGCAGCGACAGGGAGCACGAGCAGTACTTC. Translation gives CASSDREHEQYF.